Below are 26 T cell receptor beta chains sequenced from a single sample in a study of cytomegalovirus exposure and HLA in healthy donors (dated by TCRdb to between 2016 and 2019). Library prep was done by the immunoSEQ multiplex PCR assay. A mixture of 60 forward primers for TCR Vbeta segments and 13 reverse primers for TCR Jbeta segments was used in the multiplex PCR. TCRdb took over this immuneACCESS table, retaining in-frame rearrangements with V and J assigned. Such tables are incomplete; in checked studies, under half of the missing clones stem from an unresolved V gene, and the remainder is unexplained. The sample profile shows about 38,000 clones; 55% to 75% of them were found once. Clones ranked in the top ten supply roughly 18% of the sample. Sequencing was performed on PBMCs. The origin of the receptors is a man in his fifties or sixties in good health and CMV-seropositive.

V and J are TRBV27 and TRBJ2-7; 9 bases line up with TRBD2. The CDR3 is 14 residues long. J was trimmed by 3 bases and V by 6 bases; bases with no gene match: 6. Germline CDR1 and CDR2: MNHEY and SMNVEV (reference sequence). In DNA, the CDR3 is TGTGCCAGCAGAAATCTAGCGGGGAGCTACGAGCAGTACTTC. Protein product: CASRNLAGSYEQYF.

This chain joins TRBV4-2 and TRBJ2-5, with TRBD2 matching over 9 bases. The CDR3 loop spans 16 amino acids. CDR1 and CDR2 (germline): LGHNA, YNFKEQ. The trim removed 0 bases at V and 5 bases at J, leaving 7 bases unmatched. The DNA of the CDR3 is TGTGCCAGCAGCCAAGAAGCTAGCGGGGTGGACGAGACCCAGTACTTC. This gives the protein CASSQEASGVDETQYF.

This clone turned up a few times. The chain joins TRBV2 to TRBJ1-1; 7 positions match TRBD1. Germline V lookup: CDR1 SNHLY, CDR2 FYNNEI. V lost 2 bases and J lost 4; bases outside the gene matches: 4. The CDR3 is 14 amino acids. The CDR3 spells CASSERGQFTEAFF. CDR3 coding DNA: TGTGCCAGCAGTGAACGGGGACAGTTCACTGAAGCTTTCTTT. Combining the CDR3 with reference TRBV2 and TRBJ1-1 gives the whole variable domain EPEVTQTPSHQVTQMGQEVILRCVPISNHLYFYWYRQILGQKVEFLVSFYNNEISEKSEIFDDQFSVERPDGSNFTLKIRSTKLEDSAMYFCASSERGQFTEAFFGQGTRLTVV.

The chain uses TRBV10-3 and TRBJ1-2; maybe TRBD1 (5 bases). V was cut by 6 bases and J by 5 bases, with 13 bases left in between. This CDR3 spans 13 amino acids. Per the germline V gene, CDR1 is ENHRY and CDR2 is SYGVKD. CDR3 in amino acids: CAISLGLIYGYTF. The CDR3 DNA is TGTGCCATCAGCTTGGGACTGATTTATGGCTACACCTTC.

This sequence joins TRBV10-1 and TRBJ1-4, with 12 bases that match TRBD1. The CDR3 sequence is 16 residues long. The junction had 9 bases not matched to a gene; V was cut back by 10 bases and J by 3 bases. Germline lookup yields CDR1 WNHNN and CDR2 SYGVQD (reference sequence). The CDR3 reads CATPAGQGAANEKLFF. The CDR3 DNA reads TGCGCCACTCCGGCGGGACAGGGGGCTGCTAATGAAAAACTGTTTTTT.

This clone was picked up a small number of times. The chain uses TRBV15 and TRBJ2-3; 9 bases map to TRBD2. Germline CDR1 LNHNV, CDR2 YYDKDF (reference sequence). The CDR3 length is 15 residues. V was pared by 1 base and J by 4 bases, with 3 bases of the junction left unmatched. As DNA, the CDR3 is TGTGCCACCAGCAGAGGGACTAGCGAAGCAGATACGCAGTATTTT. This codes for CATSRGTSEADTQYF.

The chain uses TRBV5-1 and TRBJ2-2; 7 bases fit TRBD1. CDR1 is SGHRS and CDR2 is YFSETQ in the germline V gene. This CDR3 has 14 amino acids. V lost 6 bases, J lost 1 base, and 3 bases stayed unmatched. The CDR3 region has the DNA TGCGCCAGCACACAGGGGAGGAACACCGGGGAGCTGTTTTTT. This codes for CASTQGRNTGELFF.

The CDR3 DNA follows: TGTGCCAGCAGCTCTCACGGGGCTAGCGGCGAAGAGACCCAGTACTTC. The encoded protein is CASSSHGASGEETQYF. This sequence joins TRBV5-4 and TRBJ2-5; TRBD2 matches at 7 bases. The trim removed 3 bases at V and 3 bases at J, leaving 11 bases unmatched. This CDR3 has 16 amino acids. The germline gives CDR1 SGHNT, CDR2 YYREEE (reference sequence).

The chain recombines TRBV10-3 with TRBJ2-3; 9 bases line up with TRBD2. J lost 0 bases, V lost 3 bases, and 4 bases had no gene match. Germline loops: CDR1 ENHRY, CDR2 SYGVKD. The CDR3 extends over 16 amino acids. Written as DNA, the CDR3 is TGTGCCATCAGTGATCGTAGCGGGGGAAGCACAGATACGCAGTATTTT. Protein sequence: CAISDRSGGSTDTQYF.

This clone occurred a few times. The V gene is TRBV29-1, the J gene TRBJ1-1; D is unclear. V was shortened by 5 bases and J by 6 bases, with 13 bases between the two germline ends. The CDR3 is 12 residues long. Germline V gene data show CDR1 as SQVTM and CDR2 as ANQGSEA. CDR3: CSVRRGVAEAFF. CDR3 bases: TGCAGCGTTAGAAGAGGAGTGGCTGAAGCTTTCTTT.

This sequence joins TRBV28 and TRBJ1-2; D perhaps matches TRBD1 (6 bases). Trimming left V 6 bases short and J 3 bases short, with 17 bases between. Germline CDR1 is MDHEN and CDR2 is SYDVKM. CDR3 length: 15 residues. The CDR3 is CASRAPTGSHYGYTF. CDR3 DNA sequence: TGTGCCAGCAGGGCACCCACAGGGTCCCACTATGGCTACACCTTC.

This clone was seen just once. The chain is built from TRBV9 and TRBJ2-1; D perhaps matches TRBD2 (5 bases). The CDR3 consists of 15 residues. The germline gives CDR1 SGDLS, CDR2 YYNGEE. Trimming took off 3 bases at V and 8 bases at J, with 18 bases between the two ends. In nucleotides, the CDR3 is TGTGCCAGCAGCGACGGTGGCGGGCGAGGATATGAGCAGTTCTTC. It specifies CASSDGGGRGYEQFF. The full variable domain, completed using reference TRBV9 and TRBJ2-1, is DSGVTQTPKHLITATGQRVTLRCSPRSGDLSVYWYQQSLDQGLQFLIQYYNGEERAKGNILERFSAQQFPDLHSELNLSSLELGDSALYFCASSDGGGRGYEQFFGPGTRLTVL.

The CDR3 loop reads CASREGSQETQYF. The CDR3 bases are TGTGCCAGCAGGGAGGGCAGTCAAGAGACCCAGTACTTC. The V gene is TRBV5-6, the J gene TRBJ2-5; D perhaps matches TRBD2 (6 bases). V shed 5 bases and J shed 2 bases, with 10 bases lying between them. This CDR3 spans 13 amino acids. Germline CDR1 reads SGHDT; CDR2 reads YYEEEE.

In DNA, the CDR3 is TGTGCCAGCAGCGTATCGACAGGGGGAATGAAGATTTCTAGCACAGATACGCAGTATTTT. It codes for CASSVSTGGMKISSTDTQYF. The chain uses TRBV9 and TRBJ2-3; 9 positions match TRBD1. V lost 1 base, J lost 0 bases, and 15 bases stayed unmatched. CDR3 length: 20 amino acids. In germline, CDR1 is SGDLS, CDR2 YYNGEE.

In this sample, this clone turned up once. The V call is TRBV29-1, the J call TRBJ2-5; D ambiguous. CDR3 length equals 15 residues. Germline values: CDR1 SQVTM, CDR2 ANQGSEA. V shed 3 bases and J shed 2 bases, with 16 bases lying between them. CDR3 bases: TGCAGCGTTGACGCGCAGGCGACGAATCAAGAGACCCAGTACTTC. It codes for CSVDAQATNQETQYF.

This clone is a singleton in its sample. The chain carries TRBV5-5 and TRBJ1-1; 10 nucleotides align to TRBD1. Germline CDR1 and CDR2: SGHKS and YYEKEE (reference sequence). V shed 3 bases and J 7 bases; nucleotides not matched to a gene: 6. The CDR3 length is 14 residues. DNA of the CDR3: TGTGCCAGCAGCTGGGGACAGGGGAGGGGTGAAGCTTTCTTT. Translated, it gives CASSWGQGRGEAFF.

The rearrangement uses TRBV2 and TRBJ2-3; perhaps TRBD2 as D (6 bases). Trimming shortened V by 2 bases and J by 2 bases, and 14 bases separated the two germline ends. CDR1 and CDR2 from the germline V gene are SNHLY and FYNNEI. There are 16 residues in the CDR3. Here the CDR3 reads CASSERSSAYTDTQYF. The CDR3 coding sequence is TGTGCCAGCAGTGAAAGGTCTAGCGCGTACACAGATACGCAGTATTTT.

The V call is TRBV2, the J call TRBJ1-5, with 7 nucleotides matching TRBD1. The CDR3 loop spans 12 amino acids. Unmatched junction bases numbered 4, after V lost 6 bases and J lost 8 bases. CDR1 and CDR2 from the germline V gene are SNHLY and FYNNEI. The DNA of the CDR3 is TGTGCCAGCAGCTTAACAGGGGAGCCCCAGCATTTT. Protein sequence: CASSLTGEPQHF.

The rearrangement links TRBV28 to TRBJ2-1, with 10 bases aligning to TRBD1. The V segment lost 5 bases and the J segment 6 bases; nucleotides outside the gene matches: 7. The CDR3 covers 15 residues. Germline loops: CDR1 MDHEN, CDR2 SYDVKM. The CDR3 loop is CASSPPGQGPNEQFF. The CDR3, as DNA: TGTGCCAGCAGTCCTCCGGGACAGGGGCCCAATGAGCAGTTCTTC.

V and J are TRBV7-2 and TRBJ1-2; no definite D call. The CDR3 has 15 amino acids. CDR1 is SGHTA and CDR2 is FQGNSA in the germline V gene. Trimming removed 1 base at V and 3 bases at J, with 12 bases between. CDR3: CASSLGDTRYYGYTF. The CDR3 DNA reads TGTGCCAGCAGCTTAGGCGACACCCGCTACTATGGCTACACCTTC.

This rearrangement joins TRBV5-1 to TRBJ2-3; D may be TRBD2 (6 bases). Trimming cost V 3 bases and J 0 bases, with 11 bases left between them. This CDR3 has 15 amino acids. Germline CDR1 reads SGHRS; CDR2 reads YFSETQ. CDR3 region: CASSSGTFSTDTQYF. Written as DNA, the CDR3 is TGCGCCAGCAGCTCCGGGACTTTTAGCACAGATACGCAGTATTTT. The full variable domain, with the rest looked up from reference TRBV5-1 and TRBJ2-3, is KAGVTQTPRYLIKTRGQQVTLSCSPISGHRSVSWYQQTPGQGLQFLFEYFSETQRNKGNFPGRFSGRQFSNSRSEMNVSTLELGDSALYLCASSSGTFSTDTQYFGPGTRLTVL.

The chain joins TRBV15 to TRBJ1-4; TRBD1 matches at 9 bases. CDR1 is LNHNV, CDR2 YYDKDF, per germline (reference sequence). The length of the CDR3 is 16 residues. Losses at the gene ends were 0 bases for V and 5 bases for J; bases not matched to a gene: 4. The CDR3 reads CATSREIGTGNEKLFF. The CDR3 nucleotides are TGTGCCACCAGCAGAGAGATAGGGACAGGGAATGAAAAACTGTTTTTT.

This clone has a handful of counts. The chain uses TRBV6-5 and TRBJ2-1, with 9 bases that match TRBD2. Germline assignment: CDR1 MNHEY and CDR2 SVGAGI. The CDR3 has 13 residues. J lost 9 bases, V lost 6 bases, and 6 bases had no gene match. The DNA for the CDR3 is TGTGCCAGCAGGGGGACTAGCTCGGTTGAGCAGTTCTTC. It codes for CASRGTSSVEQFF.

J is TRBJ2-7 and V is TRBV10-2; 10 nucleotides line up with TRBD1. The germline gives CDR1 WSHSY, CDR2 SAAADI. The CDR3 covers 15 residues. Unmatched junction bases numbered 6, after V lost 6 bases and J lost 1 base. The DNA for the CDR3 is TGCGCCAGCAGGGGGGGGACAGGGGAATCCTACGAGCAGTACTTC. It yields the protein CASRGGTGESYEQYF.

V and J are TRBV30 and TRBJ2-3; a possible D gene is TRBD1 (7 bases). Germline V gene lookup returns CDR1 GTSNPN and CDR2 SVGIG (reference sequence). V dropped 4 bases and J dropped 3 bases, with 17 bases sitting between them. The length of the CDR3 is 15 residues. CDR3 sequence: CAWTQGGVGTDTQYF. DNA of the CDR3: TGTGCCTGGACCCAGGGGGGCGTTGGGACAGATACGCAGTATTTT. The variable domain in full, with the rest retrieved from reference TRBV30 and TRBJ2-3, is SQTIHQWPATLVQPVGSPLSLECTVEGTSNPNLYWYRQAAGRGLQLLFYSVGIGQISSEVPQNLSASRPQDRQFILSSKKLLLSDSGFYLCAWTQGGVGTDTQYFGPGTRLTVL.

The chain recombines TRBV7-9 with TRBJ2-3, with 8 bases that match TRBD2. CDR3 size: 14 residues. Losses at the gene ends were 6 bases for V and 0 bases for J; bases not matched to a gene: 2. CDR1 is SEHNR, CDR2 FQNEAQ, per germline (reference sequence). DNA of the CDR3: TGTGCCAGCAGTACTAGCGGAAGCACAGATACGCAGTATTTT. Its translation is CASSTSGSTDTQYF.